One and the same sample provided the 9 T cell receptor beta chains below, sequenced in a study of blood T cell repertoires in COVID-19. Here immunoSEQ multiplex PCR was the method, and the copy in TCRdb shows in-frame clones only, minus some. The sample has about 160,000 clones, approximately 80% seen once. The sequenced sample consisted of peripheral blood. These receptors originate from a woman of 80 years or more with active or convalescent COVID-19.

The CDR3 sequence: CASSARVGNTEAFF. CDR3 nucleotides: TGTGCCAGCAGTGCCAGGGTGGGGAACACTGAAGCTTTCTTT. V usage is TRBV27 and J usage is TRBJ1-1; D possibly corresponds to TRBD1 (5 bases). The germline V gene has CDR1 MNHEY and CDR2 SMNVEV (reference sequence). The CDR3 loop spans 14 amino acids. Trimming cost V 5 bases and J 1 base, with 11 bases left between them.

This clone occurred a few times. The CDR3 DNA reads TGTGCCAGCAGTGAACCTGGACTAGCGAGGGGCTACAATGAGCAGTTCTTC. Protein: CASSEPGLARGYNEQFF. The V gene is TRBV25-1, the J gene TRBJ2-1; 9 bases are a match to TRBD2. CDR1 MGHDK and CDR2 SYGVNS come from the germline V gene. V shed 2 bases and J 3 bases; nucleotides not matched to a gene: 8. The CDR3 contains 17 residues.

In this sample, this clone turned up once. The chain links TRBV11-2 to TRBJ2-4; weak D call: TRBD2 (6 bases). Trimming pared 5 bases from V and 1 base from J, leaving 9 bases between. The CDR3 loop spans 14 amino acids. The germline V gene has CDR1 SGHAT and CDR2 FQNNGV. In nucleotides, the CDR3 is TGTGCCAGCAGCCGAGGAGGGGCCAAAAACATTCAGTACTTC. It translates to CASSRGGAKNIQYF. Drawing the rest from reference TRBV11-2 and TRBJ2-4, the complete variable domain is EAGVAQSPRYKIIEKRQSVAFWCNPISGHATLYWYQQILGQGPKLLIQFQNNGVVDDSQLPKDRFSAERLKGVDSTLKIQPAKLEDSAVYLCASSRGGAKNIQYFGAGTRLSVL.

V gene TRBV11-2 combines with J gene TRBJ2-5; no clear D gene. Trimming left V 4 bases short and J 5 bases short, with 5 bases between. The V gene's germline CDR1 is SGHAT and CDR2 FQNNGV. This CDR3 contains 11 residues. DNA of the CDR3: TGTGCCAGCAGCTACGGGGAGACCCAGTACTTC. Protein sequence: CASSYGETQYF.

The chain joins TRBV4-3 to TRBJ1-4; 9 bases agree with TRBD1. Germline V lookup: CDR1 LGHNA, CDR2 YSLEER. V trimming: 2 bases; J trimming: 8 bases; junction bases outside the gene matches: 12. The CDR3 is made up of 17 amino acids. The CDR3 loop reads CASSQFAGGTGSEKLFF. The CDR3 region has the DNA TGCGCCAGCAGCCAATTCGCGGGCGGGACAGGGTCAGAAAAACTGTTTTTT.

This sequence joins TRBV27 and TRBJ2-3; perhaps TRBD1 as D (5 bases). Germline V gene lookup returns CDR1 MNHEY and CDR2 SMNVEV (reference sequence). V lost 2 bases and J lost 1, with 10 bases in between. This CDR3 is 15 amino acids long. CDR3 sequence reads: CASSLRGWGTDTQYF. CDR3 DNA: TGTGCCAGCAGTTTAAGGGGTTGGGGCACAGATACGCAGTATTTT.

This clone was seen only once. The chain recombines TRBV18 with TRBJ2-2; TRBD1 agrees at 8 bases. There are 19 residues in the CDR3. Germline V gene sequence: CDR1 KGHSH, CDR2 LQKENI. V was clipped by 5 bases and J by 9 bases; unmatched bases: 23. CDR3 bases: TGTGCCAGCTCAACCTCTAAGGACAGGGACTTCCTTACGGGCCGGGAGCTGTTTTTT. As protein: CASSTSKDRDFLTGRELFF.

This chain connects TRBV6-5 to TRBJ2-5; 9 positions match TRBD1. The CDR3 is made up of 14 amino acids. Looked up from germline, CDR1 is MNHEY and CDR2 is SVGAGI. V lost 7 bases, J lost 1 base, and 4 bases stayed unmatched. The CDR3 DNA sequence: TGTGCCAGCATGGGACAGGGAGGCCAAGAGACCCAGTACTTC. Translated: CASMGQGGQETQYF.

The V gene is TRBV2, the J gene TRBJ1-3, with 10 bases lining up with TRBD1. V lost 6 bases, J lost 7 bases, and 9 bases stayed unmatched. The CDR3 runs 15 residues. CDR1 is SNHLY, CDR2 FYNNEI, per germline. The CDR3 spells CASRETGGSGNTIYF. The CDR3 coding sequence is TGTGCCAGCAGAGAGACAGGGGGCTCGGGGAACACCATATATTTT.